The clone carrying this TCR beta chain was counted a few times. Its specificity is unknown. This specimen belongs to a study of post-analysis software for immune sequencing data. The study, taken as a whole, reports: Analysis by F measure revealed that same-batch samples clustered strongly together. Elevated frequency relative to controls characterized four to six TRBV segments in patients, TRBV5-6, TRBV5-1 and TRBV20-1 among them.

The CDR3 is 16 residues long. The V end was cut by 0 bases, the J end by 2 bases, with 10 bases between. In germline, CDR1 is ENHRY, CDR2 SYGVKD. Unique molecular identifiers were carried by the TCR beta cDNA libraries. Yield was 450,000 to 650,000 cDNA molecules from approximately 0.91 to 9.4 million T cells. One entry per CDR3 protein, called by TCRdb with MiXCR from the PCR reads. This table holds roughly 700,000 distinct CDR3 sequences, roughly 27% found once. This sequence was found in a girl between 10 and 17 years old with multiple sclerosis. The sample was blood. The chain couples TRBV10-3 to TRBJ2-2; D is uncertain. The CDR3 DNA follows: TGTGCCATCAGTGAGTCGAAGGGAATTAACACCGGGGAGCTGTTTTTT. Protein product: CAISESKGINTGELFF.